The next 26 T cell receptor beta chains were all read from a single sample in a study of monozygotic twins with inflammatory bowel disease. From the 5' RACE reads, TCRdb lists one entry per CDR3 protein and no DNA. Here the sample table reports 310,000 or so distinct CDR3 sequences. Sequenced input: blood. Receptor source: a human donor with ulcerative colitis or Crohn's disease, or a healthy co-twin of an affected twin (not recorded which).

The chain is built from TRBV5-1 and TRBJ2-7. This CDR3 has 16 residues. CDR1 is SGHRS, CDR2 YFSETQ, per germline. CDR3 sequence: CASSSRFTGGSYEQYF.

The chain employs TRBV20-1 and TRBJ2-4; TCRdb designates TRBD1, a call that cannot be tested without DNA. The CDR3 spans 13 residues. Germline assignment: CDR1 DFQATT and CDR2 SNEGSKA (reference sequence). CDR3 sequence reads: CSARVLGQVREYF.

The genes are TRBV7-2 and TRBJ1-6. There are 15 residues in the CDR3. The germline CDR1 and CDR2 sequences are SGHTA and FQGNSA. This chain's CDR3 is CASSRRAIPNSPLHF. Filled out from reference TRBV7-2 and TRBJ1-6, the complete variable domain reads GAGVSQSPSNKVTEKGKDVELRCDPISGHTALYWYRQSLGQGLEFLIYFQGNSAPDKSGLPSDRFSAERTGGSVSTLTIQRTQQEDSAVYLCASSRRAIPNSPLHFGNGTRLTVT.

V gene TRBV5-1 combines with J gene TRBJ2-6. Germline V gives CDR1 SGHRS, CDR2 YFSETQ. The CDR3 contains 16 residues. CDR3 loop: CASSLAQGAGANVLTF. Together with reference TRBV5-1 and TRBJ2-6, the CDR3 gives the full variable domain: KAGVTQTPRYLIKTRGQQVTLSCSPISGHRSVSWYQQTPGQGLQFLFEYFSETQRNKGNFPGRFSGRQFSNSRSEMNVSTLELGDSALYLCASSLAQGAGANVLTFGAGSRLTVL.

The chain recombines TRBV7-2 with TRBJ2-3; absent DNA, TCRdb's TRBD2 call cannot be checked. CDR1 SGHTA and CDR2 FQGNSA come from the germline V gene. This CDR3 is built from 14 residues. The CDR3 region is CASSEGGAVDTQYF.

J is TRBJ2-7 and V is TRBV20-1; the TCRdb D gene call, TRBD1, has no DNA to confirm it. The CDR3 runs to 13 residues. Per the germline V gene, CDR1 is DFQATT and CDR2 is SNEGSKA (reference sequence). The CDR3 sequence is CSAPETVLYEQYF.

The gene calls are TRBV6-1 and TRBJ2-5; lacking DNA, the TRBD1 call made by TCRdb goes unchecked. The CDR3 totals 14 residues. Germline V gives CDR1 MNHNS, CDR2 SASEGT. CDR3 in amino acids: CASRRDSGQETQYF.

The CDR3 is CASSPSGTSGTNEQFF. The gene calls are TRBV18 and TRBJ2-1; TCRdb lists TRBD2, though no DNA is available to test this call. Germline V gene sequence: CDR1 KGHSH, CDR2 LQKENI. CDR3 length: 16 amino acids. Variable domain in full (rest from reference TRBV18 and TRBJ2-1): NAGVMQNPRHLVRRRGQEARLRCSPMKGHSHVYWYRQLPEEGLKFMVYLQKENIIDESGMPKERFSAEFPKEGPSILRIQQVVRGDSAAYFCASSPSGTSGTNEQFFGPGTRLTVL.

The chain joins TRBV11-2 to TRBJ2-1; TCRdb's D call, TRBD1, is unchecked because there is no DNA. CDR1 is SGHAT and CDR2 is FQNNGV in the germline V gene. This CDR3 is 13 amino acids long. The CDR3 protein is CASRVWGIGEQFF.

The J gene is TRBJ1-1, the V gene TRBV5-1. The CDR3 has 13 amino acids. CDR1 is SGHRS, CDR2 YFSETQ, per germline. The CDR3 loop is CAPARGQNTEAFF.

The rearrangement joins TRBV5-6 to TRBJ2-7; TCRdb indicates TRBD1, and absent DNA this call remains unverified. Germline V CDR1 and CDR2: SGHDT, YYEEEE. The CDR3 consists of 14 residues. The CDR3 reads CASSLGQATYEQYF.

The V and J genes are TRBV4-3 and TRBJ1-6. The CDR3 runs 12 residues. From germline, CDR1 is LGHNA and CDR2 YSLEER. CDR3: CASSRGASPLHF.

The rearrangement links TRBV12-3 or TRBV12-4 to TRBJ1-6. The CDR3 is made up of 12 amino acids. Here the CDR3 reads CASSYGDSPLHF.

This chain uses TRBV7-9 with TRBJ2-3; TCRdb selects TRBD1, and the lack of DNA leaves this call unchecked. The CDR3 runs to 16 residues. Germline loops: CDR1 SEHNR, CDR2 FQNEAQ (reference sequence). CDR3 protein: CASSLDLGGRGDTQYF.

The CDR3 sequence: CASSSPGVTEAFF. The rearrangement joins TRBV5-1 to TRBJ1-1. The CDR3 spans 13 residues. Germline loops: CDR1 SGHRS, CDR2 YFSETQ.

The J gene is TRBJ2-1, the V gene TRBV6-1; TCRdb designates TRBD1, a call that cannot be tested without DNA. The CDR3 has 11 amino acids. Germline values: CDR1 MNHNS, CDR2 SASEGT. CDR3 protein: CASRIWGRQFF.

The rearrangement joins TRBV28 to TRBJ1-2. Germline loops: CDR1 MDHEN, CDR2 SYDVKM. The CDR3 spans 13 residues. This CDR3 is CASSFTKGYGYTF.

The V gene is TRBV5-6, the J gene TRBJ2-7; TCRdb picks TRBD1, but there is no DNA to check that call. The germline gives CDR1 SGHDT, CDR2 YYEEEE. This CDR3 has 14 amino acids. CDR3 sequence reads: CASSFFQGTYEQYF.

V is TRBV12-3 or TRBV12-4 and J is TRBJ2-5; TCRdb proposes TRBD1, but this gene call is untestable without DNA. This CDR3 is 13 amino acids long. The CDR3 reads CASSWGAQETQYF.

The V and J genes are TRBV7-2 and TRBJ1-6. From germline, CDR1 is SGHTA and CDR2 FQGNSA. The CDR3 runs 13 residues. The CDR3 loop reads CASSRGGVSPLHF.

The genes are TRBV20-1 and TRBJ2-5; without DNA, the TCRdb call of TRBD1 cannot be checked. The germline V gene encodes CDR1 DFQATT and CDR2 SNEGSKA (reference sequence). There are 12 residues in the CDR3. The CDR3 sequence is CSAPDSEETQYF.

The chain employs TRBV12-3 or TRBV12-4 and TRBJ1-5. The CDR3 is 15 amino acids. The chain's CDR3 is CASSPGTVGGGPQHF.

The chain is built from TRBV4-1 and TRBJ1-5. The CDR3 runs 16 residues. Per the germline V gene, CDR1 is MGHRA and CDR2 is YSYEKL. The CDR3 sequence: CASSQGLGSSNQPQHF.

The chain recombines TRBV20-1 with TRBJ1-1; no DNA is available, so the TRBD1 call from TCRdb remains unchecked. Germline V lookup: CDR1 DFQATT, CDR2 SNEGSKA (reference sequence). The CDR3 spans 13 residues. CDR3 sequence: CSAPGGGATEAFF.

This rearrangement joins TRBV7-2 to TRBJ1-2; TCRdb designates TRBD1, a call that cannot be tested without DNA. From germline, CDR1 is SGHTA and CDR2 FQGNSA. This CDR3 is built from 14 residues. This CDR3 is CASSLEGQRYGYTF.

The chain is built from TRBV5-1 and TRBJ1-2; TCRdb returns TRBD1, unconfirmable since there is no DNA. CDR3 size: 15 residues. Germline V gene lookup returns CDR1 SGHRS and CDR2 YFSETQ. This chain's CDR3 is CASSSNRGPVYGYTF.